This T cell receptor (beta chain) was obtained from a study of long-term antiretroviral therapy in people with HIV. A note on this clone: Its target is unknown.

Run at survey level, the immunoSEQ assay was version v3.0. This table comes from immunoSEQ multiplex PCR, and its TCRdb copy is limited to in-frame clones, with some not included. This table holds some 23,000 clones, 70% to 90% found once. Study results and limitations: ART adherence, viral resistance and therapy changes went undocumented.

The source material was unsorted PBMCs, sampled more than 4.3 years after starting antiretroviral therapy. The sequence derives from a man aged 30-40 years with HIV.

The CDR3, as DNA: TGTGCCAGTAGTCCGAGGAGACAGGGAGAAGTCGGCTACACCTTC. It translates to CASSPRRQGEVGYTF. V usage is TRBV19 and J usage is TRBJ1-2, with 7 bases that match TRBD1. The germline V gene has CDR1 LNHDA and CDR2 SQIVND (reference sequence). The CDR3 contains 15 residues. V lost 5 bases, J lost 8 bases, and 14 bases stayed unmatched.